What follows describes a single TCR beta chain. Its antigen is currently unknown. The data are from a study of cytotoxic CD8 clonotypes in ibrutinib-treated CLL. Germline V gives CDR1 SGHRS, CDR2 YFSETQ. J was trimmed by 6 bases and V by 0 bases; bases with no gene match: 3. The CDR3 loop spans 13 amino acids. Assay: immunoSEQ multiplex PCR; the TCRdb copy retains only in-frame clones and omits some. The sample carries about 130,000 clones, 80% to 90% recorded once. Study-wide results and limits: Different sampling times were used for sustained-remission and progressing patients.

This specimen was PBMCs, taken after 24 months of ibrutinib treatment. The V gene is TRBV5-1, the J gene TRBJ2-7; 7 bases are a match to TRBD1. The sequence was obtained from a human donor with chronic lymphocytic leukemia. CDR3 protein: CASSLGDRAEQYF. The CDR3 region has the DNA TGCGCCAGCAGCTTGGGAGACAGGGCCGAGCAGTACTTC.